This paragraph reports one T cell receptor (beta chain). These data come from a study of shared clonotypes between healthy human individuals. On the study more broadly: The composition of the donors was a couple of women and a few men aged 18 to 49.

The assay was immunoSEQ multiplex PCR, and TCRdb's table has in-frame clones only and misses some. The sample includes approximately 810,000 clones, 92% seen only once; the top ten take nearly 25%. The germline V gene has CDR1 LGHNA and CDR2 YSLEER. The CDR3 covers 16 residues. V dropped 0 bases and J dropped 5 bases, with 13 bases sitting between them. Positively selected for CCR7, the CD45RO-negative cells used as naive CD8 cells excluded terminally differentiated effector memory CD45RA+ cells. The TCR originated in a man aged 30 to 39 in good health. This sequence joins TRBV4-3 and TRBJ2-2, with D perhaps matching TRBD2 (6 bases). Material for sequencing was naive CD8+ T cells sorted from blood. The CDR3, as DNA: TGCGCCAGCAGCCAAGATACGGGAGTGGTGACCGGGGAGCTGTTTTTT. Translating gives CASSQDTGVVTGELFF.